In its sample, the clone carrying this TCR beta chain was seen once. Clones were read by immunoSEQ multiplex PCR, and TCRdb kept only the in-frame ones, dropping some. The data show around 300,000 clones, 75% to 90% seen once. This specimen comes from a study of blood T cell repertoires in COVID-19. V was pared by 5 bases and J by 1 base, with 9 bases of the junction left unmatched. The germline CDR1 and CDR2 sequences are LNHNV and YYDKDF (reference sequence). The CDR3 is 16 amino acids. This receptor was taken from a woman aged 18-29 years who had recovered from COVID-19. The V call is TRBV15, the J call TRBJ1-1, with 8 bases identical to TRBD1. Input material: PBMCs or T cells enriched from blood (not recorded which). DNA of the CDR3: TGTGCCACCAGCTGGGGGACCGGGACAGGGAACACTGAAGCTTTCTTT. It encodes CATSWGTGTGNTEAFF.